The sequence of this T cell receptor beta chain was determined in a study of T cell repertoires in cytomegalovirus infection. At the level of the study: HLA-C-restricted CMV epitopes, recently identified, and well-studied HLA-B-restricted ones were used by the study. It can be stated that public TCR beta signatures indicated CMV infection as well as a matching HLA type. Notes on the study in general: Totalled public TCR beta family frequency picked out people who carried CMV plus the relevant HLA.

MiXCR, run by TCRdb on the reads, gives a single entry per CDR3 protein. The sample contains around 710,000 distinct CDR3 sequences, 25% to 30% of which appear only once. The CDR3 is 14 amino acids. Deletions cut 3 bases from V and 7 bases from J, with 13 bases between. In germline, CDR1 is SGHVS, CDR2 FNYEAQ. This clonotype has a handful of counts. The target antigen is unknown. The sequence was obtained from a human donor in good health (CMV status not recorded). Some clones in this sample may be carry-over from other donors' samples. J is TRBJ2-1 and V is TRBV7-6; a weak D match, TRBD1 (5 bases). Source: cultured CD8+ T cells from PBMCs, taken from culture after CMV antigen stimulation. CDR3 sequence: CASSLPGQVNEQFF. CDR3 coding DNA: TGTGCCAGCAGCTTGCCAGGGCAGGTGAATGAGCAGTTCTTC.